The clone carrying this TCR beta chain turned up a few times. The antigen remains unidentified. Genes here carry mouse names. The CDR3 end is not reached by the read, which stops 4 residues before it; the germline J gene fills it in. Germline loops: CDR1 LGHNA, CDR2 YNLKQL (reference sequence). V was clipped by 1 base and J by 1 base; unmatched bases: 2. The CDR3 loop spans 15 amino acids. Following RNA extraction, reverse transcription yielded cDNA that acted as the sequencing template. The protocol was immunoSEQ multiplex PCR, while the TCRdb copy is restricted to in-frame clones and leaves out a portion. Sampling found roughly 2,000 clones, none seen once. This specimen comes from a study of CD8+ T cells in alopecia areata. Looking at the study overall: It was approximately 6-10-week-old female C3H/HeJ mice that received skin from approximately 6-12-month-old C3H/HeJ graft donors with spontaneous alopecia. Study-wide points: Relative to normal scalp, lesional scalp, especially alopecia totalis/universalis, showed higher clonality. Normal skin's resident alphabeta T cells are sequenced alongside lesional scalp T cells.

The sorting of pooled cutaneous lymph node cells relied on CD4, CD8alpha, NKG2D, NKG2ACE and other markers. The rearrangement joins TRBV5 to TRBJ1-1; 8 bases agree with TRBD1. The source of this sequence is a C3H/HeJ mouse with alopecia areata. The strain's MHC haplotype is H2-k. Sequencing input: CD8+ T cells sorted from a lymph node. CDR3 in amino acids: CASSQGGQENTEVFF. Incomplete CDR3 DNA: TGTGCCAGCAGCCAAGGGGGACAGGAAAACACA.